What follows are 6 T cell receptor beta chains derived from one specimen sequenced in a study of sequential checkpoint blockade in melanoma. Treatment of the sample: randomized to nivolumab then ipilimumab (arm A) or the reverse (arm B). The repertoire was sequenced with immunoSEQ multiplex PCR; TCRdb's copy has only in-frame clones and lacks some. Of 15,000 to 20,000 clones listed, roughly two thirds are singletons. The sample consisted of CD8+ T cells sorted from blood (inferred from file names), taken from a patient given nivolumab and ipilimumab in sequence. The receptors derive from a human donor with melanoma.

V usage is TRBV2 and J usage is TRBJ2-7; TRBD1 is a possible D gene (5 bases). Trimming cost V 10 bases and J 3 bases, with 22 bases left between them. The CDR3 covers 15 residues. Germline V gives CDR1 SNHLY, CDR2 FYNNEI. Here the CDR3 reads CATSEEGVQDYEQYF. DNA of the CDR3: TGTGCCACCTCTGAAGAAGGGGTGCAGGACTACGAGCAGTACTTC.

The chain couples TRBV30 to TRBJ1-4; D remains ambiguous. The V end was cut by 1 base, the J end by 8 bases, with 11 bases between. Germline lookup yields CDR1 GTSNPN and CDR2 SVGIG (reference sequence). The CDR3 is made up of 13 amino acids. The CDR3 sequence is CAWSEYRREKLFF. The CDR3 nucleotides are TGTGCCTGGAGTGAATACAGAAGAGAAAAACTGTTTTTT.

This clone was observed once. At one end the junction does not follow the germline gene, possibly because of a read error. Additional DNA sequences in this sample encode the identical CDR3. The chain employs TRBV27 and TRBJ2-7; a possible D gene is TRBD1 (7 bases). CDR3 length equals 11 residues. Germline lookup yields CDR1 MNHEY and CDR2 SMNVEV (reference sequence). CDR3 coding DNA: TGTGCCAGCAAAGGACTCAGGGGGGAGTATTTC. Translation gives CASKGLRGEYF.

This sequence joins TRBV4-1 and TRBJ2-1; 9 bases are shared with TRBD2. This CDR3 has 16 residues. The germline CDR1 and CDR2 sequences are MGHRA and YSYEKL. V was clipped by 4 bases and J by 3 bases; unmatched bases: 7. In DNA, the CDR3 is TGCGCCAGCAGCCTGAGACTAGCGGACTTCTACAATGAGCAGTTCTTC. It specifies CASSLRLADFYNEQFF.

J is TRBJ1-1 and V is TRBV5-4; TRBD1 is a possible D gene (5 bases). The CDR3 is made up of 11 amino acids. Germline V CDR1 and CDR2: SGHNT, YYREEE (reference sequence). The V gene lost 6 bases and the J gene lost 6 bases, with 9 bases spanning the gap. Here the CDR3 reads CASTQGAEAFF. CDR3 DNA: TGTGCCAGCACCCAGGGCGCTGAAGCTTTCTTT.

The rearrangement links TRBV4-1 to TRBJ2-7, with D tentatively TRBD1 (5 bases). V was clipped by 1 base and J by 6 bases, with 16 bases between them. CDR1 MGHRA and CDR2 YSYEKL come from the germline V gene. The CDR3 length is 15 residues. The CDR3 DNA reads TGCGCCAGCAGCCAAGGGGGCCCATCCCTTCGCGAGCAGTACTTC. Residues: CASSQGGPSLREQYF.